This T cell receptor (beta chain) was sequenced in a study of blood T cell repertoires in COVID-19. Study as a whole: The origin of the acute and convalescent COVID-19 samples was the United States, Italy and Spain. Sources were T cells, B-cell-depleted T cells, or PBMCs; the material itself was cDNA or gDNA.

Per the original data handling: Estimation of nucleated cell counts relied on the amplification of reference gene primers. Using immunoSEQ multiplex PCR, the repertoire was profiled, and TCRdb retains in-frame clones only, with some absent. V and J calls and clone size come straight from that table; D and trimming were deduced from the DNA. The table lists around 120,000 clones, over 80% of them singletons, with 25% to 35% in the top ten. Material for sequencing was peripheral blood. This sequence was found in a woman in her seventies with acute or convalescent COVID-19.

The CDR3: CASSAPNLQDTQYF. As DNA, the CDR3 is TGCGCCAGCAGCGCTCCCAACTTGCAAGATACGCAGTATTTT. This chain links TRBV5-1 with TRBJ2-3; unclear D gene. This CDR3 contains 14 residues. The germline CDR1 and CDR2 sequences are SGHRS and YFSETQ. V was cut by 4 bases and J by 5 bases, with 14 bases left in between.